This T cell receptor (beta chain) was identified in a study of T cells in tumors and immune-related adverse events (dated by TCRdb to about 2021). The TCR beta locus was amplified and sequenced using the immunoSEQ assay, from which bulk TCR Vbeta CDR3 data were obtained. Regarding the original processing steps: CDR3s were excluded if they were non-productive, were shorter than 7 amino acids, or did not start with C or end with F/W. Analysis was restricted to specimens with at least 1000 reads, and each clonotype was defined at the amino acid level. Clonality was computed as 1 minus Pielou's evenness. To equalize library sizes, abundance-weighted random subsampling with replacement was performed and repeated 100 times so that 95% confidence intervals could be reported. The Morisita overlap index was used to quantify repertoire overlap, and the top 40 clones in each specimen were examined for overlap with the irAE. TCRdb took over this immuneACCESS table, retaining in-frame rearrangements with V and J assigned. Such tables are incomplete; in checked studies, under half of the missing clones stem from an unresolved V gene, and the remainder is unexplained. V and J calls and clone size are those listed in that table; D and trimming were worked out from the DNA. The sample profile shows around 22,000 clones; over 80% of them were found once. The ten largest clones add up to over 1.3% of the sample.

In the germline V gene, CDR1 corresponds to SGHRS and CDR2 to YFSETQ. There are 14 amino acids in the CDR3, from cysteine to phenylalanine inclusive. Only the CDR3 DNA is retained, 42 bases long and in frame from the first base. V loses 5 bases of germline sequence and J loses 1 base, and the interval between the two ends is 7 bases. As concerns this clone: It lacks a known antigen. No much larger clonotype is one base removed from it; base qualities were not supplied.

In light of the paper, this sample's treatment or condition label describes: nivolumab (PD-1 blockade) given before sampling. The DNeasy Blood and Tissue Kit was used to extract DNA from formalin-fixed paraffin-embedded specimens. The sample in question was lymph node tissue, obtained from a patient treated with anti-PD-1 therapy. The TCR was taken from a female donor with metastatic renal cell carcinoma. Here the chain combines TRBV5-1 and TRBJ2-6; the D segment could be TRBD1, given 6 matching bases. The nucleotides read TGCGCCAGCAGTGGGACATCTGGGGCCAACGTCCTGACTTTC. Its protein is CASSGTSGANVLTF.